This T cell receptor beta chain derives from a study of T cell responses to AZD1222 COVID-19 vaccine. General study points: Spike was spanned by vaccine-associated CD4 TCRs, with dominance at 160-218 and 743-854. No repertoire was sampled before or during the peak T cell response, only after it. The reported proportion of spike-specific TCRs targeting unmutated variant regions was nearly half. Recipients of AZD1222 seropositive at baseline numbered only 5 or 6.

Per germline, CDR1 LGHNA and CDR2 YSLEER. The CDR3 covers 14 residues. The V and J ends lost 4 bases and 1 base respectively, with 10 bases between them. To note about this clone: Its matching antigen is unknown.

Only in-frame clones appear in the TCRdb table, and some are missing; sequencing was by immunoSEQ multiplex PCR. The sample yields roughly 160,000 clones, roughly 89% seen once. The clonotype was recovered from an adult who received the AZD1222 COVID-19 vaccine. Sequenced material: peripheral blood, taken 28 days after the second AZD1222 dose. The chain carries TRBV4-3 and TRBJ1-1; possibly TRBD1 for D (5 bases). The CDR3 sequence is CASSRGHGNTEAFF. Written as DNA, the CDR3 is TGCGCCAGCAGCCGCGGACACGGGAACACTGAAGCTTTCTTT.